The sequence of this TCR beta chain was determined in a study of a mutant IDH1 vaccine in newly diagnosed glioma. Study-wide context: With temozolomide cycles, or 4-6 weeks after radiotherapy alone, vaccination was started. Visit V12 was at week 35; visit V13 was at week 47.

This clone occurred a few times. Its antigen remains unidentified. Some clones are missing from TCRdb's copy, which holds only in-frame ones; the method was immunoSEQ multiplex PCR. Here the sample spans 33,000 or so clones, 60% to 85% being singletons. Time point: week 35, safety follow-up. What each vaccine dose contained was 300 ug of mutant IDH1 20-mer peptide, accompanied by topical imiquimod. Patients, over weeks 1, 3, 5, 7, 11, 15, 19 and 23, received a total of eight vaccinations. Newly diagnosed WHO grade 3 or 4 IDH1-mutant, ATRX-lost astrocytomas were identified in the donors. CDR3 length: 12 residues. Trimming shortened V by 5 bases and J by 1 base, and 8 bases separated the two germline ends. Germline-derived CDR1 and CDR2 are SQVTM and ANQGSEA.

The source was PBMCs, collected from a glioma patient whose treatment included an IDH1 peptide vaccine. The chain recombines TRBV29-1 with TRBJ1-1; no clear D. The TCR sequence derives from a woman aged 25 to 45 with glioma. Some clones in this sample may be carry-over from other donors' samples. The CDR3 spells CSVFSENTEAFF. For the CDR3, the DNA is TGCAGCGTTTTCAGCGAGAACACTGAAGCTTTCTTT. Combining the CDR3 with reference TRBV29-1 and TRBJ1-1 gives the whole variable domain SAVISQKPSRDICQRGTSLTIQCQVDSQVTMMFWYRQQPGQSLTLIATANQGSEATYESGFVIDKFPISRPNLTFSTLTVSNMSPEDSSIYLCSVFSENTEAFFGQGTRLTVV.